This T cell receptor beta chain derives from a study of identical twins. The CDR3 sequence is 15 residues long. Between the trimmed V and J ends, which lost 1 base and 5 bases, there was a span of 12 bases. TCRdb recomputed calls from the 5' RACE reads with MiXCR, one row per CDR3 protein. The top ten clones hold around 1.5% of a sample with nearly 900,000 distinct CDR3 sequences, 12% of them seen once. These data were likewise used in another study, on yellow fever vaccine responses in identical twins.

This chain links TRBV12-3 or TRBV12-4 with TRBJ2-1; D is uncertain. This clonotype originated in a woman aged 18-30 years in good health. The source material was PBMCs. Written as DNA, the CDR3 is TGTGCCAGCAGTTTAGTATCGATTCCGAACAATGAGCAGTTCTTC. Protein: CASSLVSIPNNEQFF.